This TCR beta chain was captured by sequencing in a study of radiation and T cells in renal cell carcinoma. Method: immunoSEQ multiplex PCR; TCRdb's copy keeps in-frame clones and lacks some. The sample holds approximately 150,000 clones, about nine tenths seen once. Time point noted: baseline pretreatment blood. Noted treatment: 15 Gy SBRT to primary tumor, nephrectomy 4 weeks later. CDR3 length: 16 amino acids. V gave up 4 bases and J gave up 6 bases, with 20 bases separating them. CDR1 is SEHNR and CDR2 is FQNEAQ in the germline V gene (reference sequence). This rearrangement joins TRBV7-9 to TRBJ2-3; D is perhaps TRBD2 (6 bases). This specimen consisted of blood, obtained from a patient whose treatment included radiotherapy and nephrectomy. This TCR derives from a woman between 65 and 79 years old with renal cell carcinoma. CDR3 in DNA: TGTGCCAGCAGCTCGAGGCCGACTAGTTCTAGGGATACGCAGTATTTT. Translating gives CASSSRPTSSRDTQYF. The full variable domain, completed using reference TRBV7-9 and TRBJ2-3, is DTGVSQNPRHKITKRGQNVTFRCDPISEHNRLYWYRQTLGQGPEFLTYFQNEAQLEKSRLLSDRFSAERPKGSFSTLEIQRTEQGDSAMYLCASSSRPTSSRDTQYFGPGTRLTVL.